This T cell receptor (beta chain) comes out of a study of tumor and adjacent non-tumor tissue in lung cancer. Whole-study findings and limits: Tumor tissue had significantly higher TCR diversity than normal lung.

A note on this clonotype: No antigen is known for it. This CDR3 is missing its conserved last phenylalanine or tryptophan, likely due to a read error.

The template was RNA from unsorted bulk tissue. More than 3 cm separated this lung sample from the edge of the tumor. The library came from three nested PCR rounds adapted from ARM-PCR protocols. TCRdb itself ran the multiplex PCR reads through MiXCR, one entry per CDR3 protein. The sample records 80,000 to 100,000 distinct CDR3 sequences, less than 85% being singletons. This CDR3 spans 15 amino acids. Germline assignment: CDR1 SGHNT and CDR2 YENEEA. This chain links TRBV11-3 with TRBJ2-7, with D possibly being TRBD1 (6 bases). What was sequenced was distant non-tumor lung tissue. The sequence derives from a man aged 55-75 years with small cell lung cancer. DNA of the CDR3: TGTGCCATCAGCCAGGGGCCGGGATCTGTGATCGAGCAGTACATC. Amino acids: CAISQGPGSVIEQYI.